The 3 T cell receptor beta chains below come from one sample, sequenced in a study of CD8 T cells in ankylosing spondylitis. MiXCR was run by TCRdb on the 5' RACE reads, yielding one entry per CDR3 protein. The table records roughly 170,000 distinct CDR3 sequences, approximately 10% of them present only once. The sample consisted of blood, either unsorted or a sorted T cell fraction (not recorded which). The receptors come from a female donor with ankylosing spondylitis or in good health (not recorded which).

The chain employs TRBV7-8 and TRBJ2-7, with no clear D. The CDR3 covers 13 residues. The V and J ends lost 2 bases and 5 bases respectively, with 10 bases between them. CDR1 is SGHVS and CDR2 is FQNEAQ in the germline V gene. This CDR3 is CASSLIPSDEQYF. The DNA for the CDR3 is TGTGCCAGCAGCTTAATCCCATCGGACGAGCAGTACTTC.

This clonotype was observed many times. The rearrangement uses TRBV12-5 and TRBJ2-2; TRBD2 might be the D (6 bases). Germline CDR1 LGHNT, CDR2 FRNRAP. With 3 bases removed from V and 6 bases from J, the gap between germline ends came to 8 bases. The CDR3 has 13 amino acids. The CDR3 sequence is CASGFGGAGELFF. For the CDR3, the DNA is TGTGCTAGTGGTTTCGGGGGAGCCGGGGAGCTGTTTTTT. The full variable domain, its missing parts supplied by reference TRBV12-5 and TRBJ2-2, is DARVTQTPRHKVTEMGQEVTMRCQPILGHNTVFWYRQTMMQGLELLAYFRNRAPLDDSGMPKDRFSAEMPDATLATLKIQPSEPRDSAVYFCASGFGGAGELFFGEGSRLTVL.

This chain links TRBV5-5 with TRBJ1-5; D may be TRBD1 (5 bases). Trimming took 4 bases from V and 6 from J, leaving 20 bases between them. The CDR3 loop spans 16 amino acids. Germline CDR1 SGHKS, CDR2 YYEKEE (reference sequence). Here the CDR3 DNA reads TGTGCCAGCAGCCCTTTCGGCCCAGGGCCTTCTCAGCCCCAGCATTTT. Its protein is CASSPFGPGPSQPQHF.